The present TCR beta chain was sequenced within a study of IL-17A CD8 T cells in psoriatic arthritis synovium. At the level of the whole study: The goal of the study was to define the phenotype, molecular profile and function of synovial IL-17A+CD8+ T cells in psoriatic arthritis pathogenesis. What the work shows at the level of the full study, not this receptor alone: Cells were obtained from synovial fluid rather than synovial tissue, because no psoriatic arthritis synovial tissue samples were available. In a couple of patients, many Tc17 clones were found to be shared with the synovial Tc1 population, resulting in Morisita overlap indices above 0.9. Although over 4% of the repertoire was occupied by some individual clones, most synovial CD8+ subsets remained polyclonal. Only a few patients were covered by TCR sequencing, and this limited sample size was acknowledged by the authors.

CD3+ T cells isolated by magnetic separation were stimulated with PMA and ionomycin for around 1.6 hours and then labeled using IL-17A and IFNgamma cytokine secretion assays. Synovial fluid effusions were drawn from actively inflamed joints of patients with psoriatic arthritis. Memory CD8+ T cells in synovial fluid were sorted patient by patient into Tc17 (IL-17A+) cells, bulk memory cells and Tc1 (IL-17A-IFNgamma+) cells in order to compare their TCR repertoires. Psoriatic arthritis patients met the Classification of Psoriatic Arthritis Study Group (CASPAR) criteria. Cells secreting cytokines were also stained with a viability dye and with anti-CD3, CD8, CD14 and CD4 antibodies, then sorted on a BD FACSAria. TCRbeta sequencing was performed on sorted synovial fluid CD8+ T cell subsets from a few patients with psoriatic arthritis. Synovial fluid mononuclear cells were isolated using Lymphoprep and were cryopreserved in liquid nitrogen prior to use. The medium used for cryopreservation was made up of roughly 48% fetal calf serum and approximately 9.9% dimethyl sulfoxide.

From the cysteine through the phenylalanine, the CDR3 covers 12 amino acids. Just CDR3 DNA is preserved here, 36 bases in frame from base 1. V and J lose 9 bases and 0 bases, and a span of 8 bases separates them. The germline V gene supplies CDR1 MNHNS and CDR2 SASEGT. A note on this clone: There is no known antigen for this receptor. Base qualities are not at hand, and no much larger clone is one base apart.

After DNA extraction (Qiagen), TCRbeta V-D-J rearrangements were amplified in a bias-controlled manner and then sequenced at high throughput (immunoSEQ; Adaptive Biotech). The authors' pipeline ran thus. The immunoSEQ Analyzer platform was used to analyze productive sequences at the sequence level. Clonality was computed as 1 minus Pielou's evenness, ranging from 0 (highly polyclonal) to 1 (monoclonal). The Morisita index, ranging from 0 (no similarity) to 1 (complete similarity), was used to quantify repertoire overlap between subsets. TCRdb retrieved this table from immuneACCESS and kept in-frame rearrangements only. Not all clones are present; in checked studies, unresolved V genes account for under half, and no reason is known for the remainder. Clonal size and the V and J genes are those of that table, whereas D and trimming came from the DNA. The sample includes more than 2,000 clones, with approximately 70% observed a single time. The top ten constitute about 15% of the sample.

Source material: IFN-gamma+ CD8+ T cells from synovial fluid. This specimen's cell subset or site label, per the study, means: IL-17A-IFNgamma+ memory CD8+ (Tc1) cells. This chain is built from TRBV6-1 and TRBJ2-5; there is no confident call for the D gene. The receptor was derived from a human donor with psoriatic arthritis. The nucleotides are TGTGCCAGTATCGGAGACCAAGAGACCCAGTACTTC. This sequence encodes CASIGDQETQYF.